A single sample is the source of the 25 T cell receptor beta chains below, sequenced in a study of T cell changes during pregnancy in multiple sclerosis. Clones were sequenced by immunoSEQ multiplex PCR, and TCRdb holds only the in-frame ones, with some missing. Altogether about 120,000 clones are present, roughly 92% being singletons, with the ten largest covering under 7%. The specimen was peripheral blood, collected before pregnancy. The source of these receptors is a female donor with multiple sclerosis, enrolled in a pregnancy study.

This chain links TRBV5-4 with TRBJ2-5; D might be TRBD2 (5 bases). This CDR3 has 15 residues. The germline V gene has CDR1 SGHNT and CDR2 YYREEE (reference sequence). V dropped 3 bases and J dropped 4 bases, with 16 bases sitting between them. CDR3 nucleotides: TGTGCCAGCAGCTCAGATTCGGGGTCGGGAGAGACCCAGTACTTC. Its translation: CASSSDSGSGETQYF.

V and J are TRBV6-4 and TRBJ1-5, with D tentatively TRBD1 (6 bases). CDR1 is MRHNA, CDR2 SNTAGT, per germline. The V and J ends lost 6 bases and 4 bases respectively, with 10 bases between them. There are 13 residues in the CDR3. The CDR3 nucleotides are TGTGCCAGCAGCCAGGGGTGGAATCAGCCCCAGCATTTT. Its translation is CASSQGWNQPQHF.

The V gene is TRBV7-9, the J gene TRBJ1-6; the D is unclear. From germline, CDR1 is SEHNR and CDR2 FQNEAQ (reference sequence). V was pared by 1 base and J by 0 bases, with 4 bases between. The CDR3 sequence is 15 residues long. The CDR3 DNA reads TGTGCCAGCAGCTTAGACAGCTCCTATAATTCACCCCTCCACTTT. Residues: CASSLDSSYNSPLHF.

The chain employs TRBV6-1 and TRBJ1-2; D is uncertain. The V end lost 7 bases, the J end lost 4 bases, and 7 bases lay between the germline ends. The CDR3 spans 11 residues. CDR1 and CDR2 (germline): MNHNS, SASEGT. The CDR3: CASKAGYGYTF. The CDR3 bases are TGTGCCAGCAAGGCAGGCTATGGCTACACCTTC.

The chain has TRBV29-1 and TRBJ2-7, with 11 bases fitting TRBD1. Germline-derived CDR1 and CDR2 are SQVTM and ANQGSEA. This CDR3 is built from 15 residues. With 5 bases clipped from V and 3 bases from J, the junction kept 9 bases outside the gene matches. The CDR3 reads CSVSRGTGGGYEQYF. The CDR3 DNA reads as TGCAGCGTTTCTCGTGGGACAGGGGGTGGCTACGAGCAGTACTTC.

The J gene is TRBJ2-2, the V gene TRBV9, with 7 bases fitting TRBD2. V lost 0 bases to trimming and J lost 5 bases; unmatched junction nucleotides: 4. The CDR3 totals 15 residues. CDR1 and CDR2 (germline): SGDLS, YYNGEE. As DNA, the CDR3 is TGTGCCAGCAGCGTAGGTGGGGGAGGGACCGGGGAGCTGTTTTTT. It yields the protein CASSVGGGGTGELFF.

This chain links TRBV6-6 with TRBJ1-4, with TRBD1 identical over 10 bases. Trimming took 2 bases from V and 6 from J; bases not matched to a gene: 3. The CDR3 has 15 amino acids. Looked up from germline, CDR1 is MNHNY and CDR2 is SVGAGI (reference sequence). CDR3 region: CASSYTGTGDEKLFF. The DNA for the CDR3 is TGTGCCAGCAGTTACACCGGGACAGGGGATGAAAAACTGTTTTTT.

CDR3: CASSLTGRGYTF. DNA of the CDR3: TGTGCCAGCAGCTTGACAGGTCGGGGCTACACCTTC. This rearrangement joins TRBV5-6 to TRBJ1-2; D may be TRBD1 (5 bases). V lost 1 base to trimming and J lost 8 bases, with 9 bases between them. In germline, CDR1 is SGHDT, CDR2 YYEEEE. This CDR3 comprises 12 residues.

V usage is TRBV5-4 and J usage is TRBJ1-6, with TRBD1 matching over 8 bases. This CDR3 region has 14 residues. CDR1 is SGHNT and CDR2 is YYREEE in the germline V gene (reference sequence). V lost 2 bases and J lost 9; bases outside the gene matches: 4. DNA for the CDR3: TGTGCCAGCAGCTTACAGGGGGGCAGTTCACCCCTCCACTTT. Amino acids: CASSLQGGSSPLHF. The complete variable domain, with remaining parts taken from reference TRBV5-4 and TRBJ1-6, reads ETGVTQSPTHLIKTRGQQVTLRCSSQSGHNTVSWYQQALGQGPQFIFQYYREEENGRGNFPPRFSGLQFPNYSSELNVNALELDDSALYLCASSLQGGSSPLHFGNGTRLTVT.

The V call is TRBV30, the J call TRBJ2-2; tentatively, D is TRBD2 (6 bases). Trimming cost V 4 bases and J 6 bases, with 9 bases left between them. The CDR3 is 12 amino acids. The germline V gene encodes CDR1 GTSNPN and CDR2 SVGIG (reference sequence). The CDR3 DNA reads TGTGCCTGGATGGGGGGATCCGGGGAGCTGTTTTTT. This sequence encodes CAWMGGSGELFF.

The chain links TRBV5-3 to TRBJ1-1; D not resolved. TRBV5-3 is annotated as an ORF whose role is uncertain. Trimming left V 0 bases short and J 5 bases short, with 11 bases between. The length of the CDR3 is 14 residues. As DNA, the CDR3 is TGTGCCAGAAGCTTGGGACCGGGATTAACTGAAGCTTTCTTT. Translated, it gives CARSLGPGLTEAFF.

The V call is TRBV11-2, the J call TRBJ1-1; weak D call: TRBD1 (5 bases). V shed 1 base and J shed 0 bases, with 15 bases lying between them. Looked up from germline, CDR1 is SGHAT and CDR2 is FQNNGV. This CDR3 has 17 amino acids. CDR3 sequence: CASSLVSIRTLNTEAFF. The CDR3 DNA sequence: TGTGCCAGCAGCTTAGTGTCCATCCGGACATTGAACACTGAAGCTTTCTTT. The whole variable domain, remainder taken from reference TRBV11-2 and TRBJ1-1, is EAGVAQSPRYKIIEKRQSVAFWCNPISGHATLYWYQQILGQGPKLLIQFQNNGVVDDSQLPKDRFSAERLKGVDSTLKIQPAKLEDSAVYLCASSLVSIRTLNTEAFFGQGTRLTVV.

Here the CDR3 DNA reads TGTGCCAGCAGTGGGCACAGGGGACGAGCTGAAGCTTTCTTT. As protein: CASSGHRGRAEAFF. This chain links TRBV27 with TRBJ1-1, with 7 positions matching TRBD1. The ends lost 5 bases at V and 6 bases at J; junction bases unmatched: 9. The CDR3 spans 14 residues. Germline loops: CDR1 MNHEY, CDR2 SMNVEV (reference sequence).

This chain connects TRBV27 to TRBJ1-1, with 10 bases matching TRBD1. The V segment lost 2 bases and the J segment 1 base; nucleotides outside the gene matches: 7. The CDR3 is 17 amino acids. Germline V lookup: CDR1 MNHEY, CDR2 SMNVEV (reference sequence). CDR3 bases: TGTGCCAGCAGTTTAAGACAGGGGGCAGGTTGGAACACTGAAGCTTTCTTT. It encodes CASSLRQGAGWNTEAFF.

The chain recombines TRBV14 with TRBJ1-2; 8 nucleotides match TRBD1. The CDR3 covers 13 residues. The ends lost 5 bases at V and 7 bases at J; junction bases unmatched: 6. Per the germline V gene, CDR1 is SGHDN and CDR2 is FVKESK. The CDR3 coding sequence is TGTGCCAGCAGCTATACAGGGGGTGGTGGCTACACCTTC. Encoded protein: CASSYTGGGGYTF.

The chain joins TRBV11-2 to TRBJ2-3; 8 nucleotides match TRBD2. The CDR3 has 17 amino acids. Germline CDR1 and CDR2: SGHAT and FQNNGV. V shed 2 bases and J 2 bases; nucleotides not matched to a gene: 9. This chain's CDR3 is CASSLTLLSGVTDTQYF. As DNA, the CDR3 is TGTGCCAGCAGCTTAACTCTCCTTAGCGGGGTCACAGATACGCAGTATTTT.

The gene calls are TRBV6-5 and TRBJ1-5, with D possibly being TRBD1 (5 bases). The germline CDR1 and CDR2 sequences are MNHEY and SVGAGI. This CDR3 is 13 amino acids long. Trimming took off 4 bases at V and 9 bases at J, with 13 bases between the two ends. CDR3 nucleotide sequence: TGTGCCAGCAGTTTGGGGGAGGGAGGGCCCCAGCATTTT. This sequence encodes CASSLGEGGPQHF.

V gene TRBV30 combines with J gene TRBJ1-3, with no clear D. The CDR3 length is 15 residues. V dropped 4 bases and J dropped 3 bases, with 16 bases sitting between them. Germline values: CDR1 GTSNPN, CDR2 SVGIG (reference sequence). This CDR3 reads CAWNRDSGGGNTIYF. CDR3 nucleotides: TGTGCCTGGAATCGTGACTCGGGTGGTGGAAACACCATATATTTT.

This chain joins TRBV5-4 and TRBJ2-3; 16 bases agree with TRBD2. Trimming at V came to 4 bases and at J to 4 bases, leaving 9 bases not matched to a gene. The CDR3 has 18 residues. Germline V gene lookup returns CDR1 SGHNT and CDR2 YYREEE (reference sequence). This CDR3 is CASSRGTSGRAGSDTQYF. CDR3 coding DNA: TGTGCCAGCAGCCGAGGGACTAGCGGGAGGGCCGGGTCAGATACGCAGTATTTT. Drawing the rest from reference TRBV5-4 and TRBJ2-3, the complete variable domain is ETGVTQSPTHLIKTRGQQVTLRCSSQSGHNTVSWYQQALGQGPQFIFQYYREEENGRGNFPPRFSGLQFPNYSSELNVNALELDDSALYLCASSRGTSGRAGSDTQYFGPGTRLTVL.

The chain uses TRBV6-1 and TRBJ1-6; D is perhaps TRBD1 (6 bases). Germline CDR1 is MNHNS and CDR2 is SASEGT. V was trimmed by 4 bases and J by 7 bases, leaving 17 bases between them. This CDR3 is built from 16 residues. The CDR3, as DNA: TGTGCCAGCAGTGTCAACAGGGAAAGAACGAATTCACCCCTCCACTTT. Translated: CASSVNRERTNSPLHF.

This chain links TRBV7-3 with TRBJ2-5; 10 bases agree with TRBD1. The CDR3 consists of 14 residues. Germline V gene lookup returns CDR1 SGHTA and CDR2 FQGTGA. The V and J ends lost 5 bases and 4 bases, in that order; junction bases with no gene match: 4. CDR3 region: CASSRDRGGETQYF. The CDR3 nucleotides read TGTGCCAGCAGCCGGGACAGGGGTGGAGAGACCCAGTACTTC.

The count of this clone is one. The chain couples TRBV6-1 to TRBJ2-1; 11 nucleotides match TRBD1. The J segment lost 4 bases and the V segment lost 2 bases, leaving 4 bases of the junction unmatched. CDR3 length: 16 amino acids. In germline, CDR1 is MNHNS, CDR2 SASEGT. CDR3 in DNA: TGTGCCAGCAGTGAAAGGGACAGGGGGTTTTACAATGAGCAGTTCTTC. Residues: CASSERDRGFYNEQFF.

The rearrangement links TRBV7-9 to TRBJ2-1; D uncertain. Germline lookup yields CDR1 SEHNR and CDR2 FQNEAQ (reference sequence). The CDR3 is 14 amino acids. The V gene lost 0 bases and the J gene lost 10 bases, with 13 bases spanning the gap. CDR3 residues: CASSLAGSPLEQFF. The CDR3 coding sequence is TGTGCCAGCAGCTTAGCGGGCAGCCCGTTAGAGCAGTTCTTC.

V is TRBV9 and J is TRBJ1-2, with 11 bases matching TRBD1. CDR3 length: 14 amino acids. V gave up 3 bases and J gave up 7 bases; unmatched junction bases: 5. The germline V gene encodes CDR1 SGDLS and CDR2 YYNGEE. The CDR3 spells CASSAGQGAFGYTF. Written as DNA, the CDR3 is TGTGCCAGCAGCGCCGGACAGGGGGCGTTTGGCTACACCTTC.

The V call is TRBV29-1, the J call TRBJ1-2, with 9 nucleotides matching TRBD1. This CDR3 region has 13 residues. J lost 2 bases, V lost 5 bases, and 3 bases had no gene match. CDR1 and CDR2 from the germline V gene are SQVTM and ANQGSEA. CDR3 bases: TGCAGCGTTAACGACAGGGGGAACTATGGCTACACCTTC. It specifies CSVNDRGNYGYTF. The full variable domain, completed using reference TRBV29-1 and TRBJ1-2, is SAVISQKPSRDICQRGTSLTIQCQVDSQVTMMFWYRQQPGQSLTLIATANQGSEATYESGFVIDKFPISRPNLTFSTLTVSNMSPEDSSIYLCSVNDRGNYGYTFGSGTRLTVV.